This entry describes one T cell receptor beta chain. Its specificity is unknown. These data come from a study of T cell responses to AZD1222 COVID-19 vaccine. Overall study results and limits: Repertoire sampling was restricted to post-peak T cell response timepoints. It was only a handful of AZD1222 recipients who were seropositive at baseline. Reportedly, nearly half the spike-specific TCRs target unmutated variant regions. The breadth and depth of Spike-specific TCRs increased once two AZD1222 doses had been given.

Some clones are missing from TCRdb's copy, which holds only in-frame ones; the method was immunoSEQ multiplex PCR. This table holds fewer than 65,000 clones, approximately 79% found once. The CDR3 has 14 amino acids. The chain carries TRBV21-1 and TRBJ2-1; the DNA was not compared with TRBD1, the D call given in the table. TRBV21-1 is designated a pseudogene. The sequence was obtained from an adult in good health. The sequencing used peripheral blood, collected on day 0 of AZD1222 vaccination. CDR3 loop: CASGTLGSYNEQFF. The CDR3 bases are TGTGCCAGCGGGACACTCGGATCCTACAATGAGCAGTTCTTC.